This TCR beta chain was recorded in a study of response to subunit inactivated influenza vaccine. Findings and limits, study-wide: The authors proposed limited new T cell recruitment per seasonal influenza vaccination.

CDR3 length: 17 residues. The ends lost 4 bases at V and 2 bases at J; junction bases unmatched: 9. Germline V CDR1 and CDR2: SGHDT, YYEEEE. This clonotype was recorded a few times. The antigen is not known. One entry per CDR3 protein results from TCRdb running MiXCR on the RT-PCR reads. Here the sample spans 500,000 to 750,000 distinct CDR3 sequences, 14% being singletons. The sample was PBMCs from blood, taken 11 to 12 days after vaccination. The TCR comes from a man in his fifties who received an inactivated influenza vaccine. The chain links TRBV5-6 to TRBJ2-3; TRBD2 agrees at 11 bases. The CDR3 DNA reads as TGTGCCAGCAGCACTCCGGGACTAGCGGAAAACACAGATACGCAGTATTTT. It is translated as CASSTPGLAENTDTQYF.